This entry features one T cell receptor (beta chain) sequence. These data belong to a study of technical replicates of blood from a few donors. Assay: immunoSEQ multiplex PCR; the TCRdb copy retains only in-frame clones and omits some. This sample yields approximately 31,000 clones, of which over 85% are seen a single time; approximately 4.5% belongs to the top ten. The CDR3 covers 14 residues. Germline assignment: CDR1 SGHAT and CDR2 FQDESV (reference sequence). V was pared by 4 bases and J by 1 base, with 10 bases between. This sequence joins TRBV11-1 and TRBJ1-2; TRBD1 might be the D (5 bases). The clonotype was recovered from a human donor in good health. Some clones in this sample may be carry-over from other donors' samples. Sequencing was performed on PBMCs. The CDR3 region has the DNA TGTGCCAGCAGCTCCCGACAGAGTAACTATGGCTACACCTTC. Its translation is CASSSRQSNYGYTF.